The 8 T cell receptor beta chains given below trace back to one sample, sequenced in a study of beta chain features in type 1 diabetes (dated by TCRdb to the late 2010s). Library prep was done by the immunoSEQ multiplex PCR assay. The entire isolated RNA was reverse transcribed using the High Capacity cDNA Reverse Transcription Kit, and thus expressed TCRB transcripts were sequenced. Drawn from immuneACCESS, this table holds only the in-frame rearrangements with V and J called that TCRdb kept. Clones are partly lost; checked studies trace under half to an unresolved V gene and leave the rest unexplained. The sample has about 150,000 clones on record, 8.5% to 14% of them singletons. Jointly, the top ten make up roughly 2% of the sample. Sequencing was carried out using central memory CD4+ T cells from blood. These receptors originate from a man in his late teens or twenties in good health.

In its sample, this clone was seen a few times. V and J are TRBV20-1 and TRBJ2-3; 8 nucleotides agree with TRBD2. The junction had 7 bases not matched to a gene; V was cut back by 5 bases and J by 12 bases. The CDR3 is 11 amino acids. Per germline, CDR1 DFQATT and CDR2 SNEGSKA (reference sequence). DNA for the CDR3: TGCAGTGCTGGGGTTAGCGGGGCCCAGTATTTT. Its translation is CSAGVSGAQYF.

The chain carries TRBV7-3 and TRBJ2-5; TRBD1 aligns across 8 bases. After removal of 5 bases from V and 3 bases from J, the junction contained 5 bases not matched to a gene. The V gene's germline CDR1 is SGHTA and CDR2 FQGTGA. The CDR3 has 14 residues. The CDR3 region is CASSPGTGEETQYF. CDR3 bases: TGTGCCAGCAGCCCCGGGACAGGCGAAGAGACCCAGTACTTC.

The V call is TRBV30, the J call TRBJ1-6; D not resolved. Germline lookup yields CDR1 GTSNPN and CDR2 SVGIG (reference sequence). This CDR3 contains 11 residues. V lost 1 base and J lost 14, with 9 bases in between. The CDR3 spells CAWSALRTLHF. In DNA, the CDR3 is TGTGCCTGGAGTGCCCTTCGTACCCTCCACTTT.

This clone has a handful of counts. The chain is built from TRBV2 and TRBJ1-1; possibly TRBD1 for D (5 bases). CDR1 and CDR2 (germline): SNHLY, FYNNEI. Trimming removed 7 bases at V and 6 bases at J, with 18 bases between. The CDR3 runs to 14 residues. CDR3 sequence reads: CASKAGAGGAEAFF. The CDR3 DNA reads TGTGCCAGCAAGGCTGGGGCTGGTGGCGCTGAAGCTTTCTTT.

This clone came up a few times. The chain combines TRBV7-2 with TRBJ1-2; no clear D. The CDR3 contains 12 residues. The V gene lost 6 bases and the J gene lost 4 bases, with 9 bases spanning the gap. Germline V gene lookup returns CDR1 SGHTA and CDR2 FQGNSA. The CDR3 DNA reads as TGTGCCAGCAGGCGGGTGGGCTATGGCTACACCTTC. Translated, it gives CASRRVGYGYTF.

There are many counts of this clone. This rearrangement joins TRBV6-6 to TRBJ2-5; tentatively, D is TRBD2 (5 bases). V lost 5 bases and J 5 bases, leaving 12 bases between the germline ends. CDR3 length: 13 residues. The V gene's germline CDR1 is MNHNY and CDR2 SVGAGI (reference sequence). The CDR3 DNA sequence: TGTGCCAGCAGTCAACGGGAAGGGGAGACCCAGTACTTC. This encodes CASSQREGETQYF.

This chain joins TRBV28 and TRBJ2-6; 7 bases map to TRBD1. The CDR3 covers 16 residues. Germline CDR1 MDHEN, CDR2 SYDVKM. V lost 6 bases, J lost 0 bases, and 5 bases stayed unmatched. The CDR3 spells CASRTGDLSGANVLTF. The CDR3 DNA follows: TGTGCCAGCAGAACAGGGGACCTCTCTGGGGCCAACGTCCTGACTTTC.

V is TRBV4-1 and J is TRBJ2-2, with 7 bases fitting TRBD1. The V gene's germline CDR1 is MGHRA and CDR2 YSYEKL. The V segment lost 2 bases and the J segment 5 bases; nucleotides outside the gene matches: 8. This CDR3 spans 16 amino acids. For the CDR3, the DNA is TGCGCCAGCAGCCAACCAAGACAGGGTGGTACCGGGGAGCTGTTTTTT. Translated, it gives CASSQPRQGGTGELFF.